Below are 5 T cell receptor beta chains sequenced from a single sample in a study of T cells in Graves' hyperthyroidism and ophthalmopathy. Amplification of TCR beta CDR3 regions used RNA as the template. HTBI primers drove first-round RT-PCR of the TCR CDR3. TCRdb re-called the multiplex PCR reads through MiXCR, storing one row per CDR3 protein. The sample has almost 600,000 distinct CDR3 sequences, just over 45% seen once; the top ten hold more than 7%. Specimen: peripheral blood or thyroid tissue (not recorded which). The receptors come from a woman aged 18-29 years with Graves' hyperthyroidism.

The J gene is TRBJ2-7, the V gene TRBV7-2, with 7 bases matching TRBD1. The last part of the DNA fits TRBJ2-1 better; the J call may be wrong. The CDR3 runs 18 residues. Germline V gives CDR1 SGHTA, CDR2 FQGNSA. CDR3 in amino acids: CASSLGGTIGTADNEQFF. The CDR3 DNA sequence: TGTGCCAGCAGCTTAGGGGGGACAATTGGGACAGCCGACAATGAGCAGTTCTTC.

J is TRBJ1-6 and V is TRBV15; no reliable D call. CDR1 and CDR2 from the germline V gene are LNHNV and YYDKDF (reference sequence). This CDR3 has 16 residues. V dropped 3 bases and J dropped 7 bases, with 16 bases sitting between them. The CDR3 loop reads CATSSEYVVGNSPLHF. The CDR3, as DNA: TGTGCCACCAGCAGTGAATATGTGGTTGGGAATTCACCCCTCCACTTT.

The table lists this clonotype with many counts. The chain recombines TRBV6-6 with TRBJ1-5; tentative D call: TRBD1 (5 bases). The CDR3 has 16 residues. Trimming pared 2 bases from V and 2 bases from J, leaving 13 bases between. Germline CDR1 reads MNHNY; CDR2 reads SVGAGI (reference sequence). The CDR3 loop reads CASSYGAREGNQPQHF. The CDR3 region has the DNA TGTGCCAGCAGTTACGGGGCTCGAGAGGGCAATCAGCCCCAGCATTTT.

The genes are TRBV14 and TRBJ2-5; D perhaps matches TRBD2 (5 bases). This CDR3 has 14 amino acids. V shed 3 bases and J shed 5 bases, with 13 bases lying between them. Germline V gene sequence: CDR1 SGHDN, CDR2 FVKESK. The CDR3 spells CASSQAAGGETQYF. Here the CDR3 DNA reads TGTGCCAGCAGCCAGGCCGCGGGTGGGGAGACCCAGTACTTC.

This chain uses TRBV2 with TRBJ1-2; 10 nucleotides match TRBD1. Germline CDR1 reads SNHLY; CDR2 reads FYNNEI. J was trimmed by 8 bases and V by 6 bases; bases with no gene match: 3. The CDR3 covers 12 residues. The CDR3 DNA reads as TGTGCCAGCAGCGACAGGGGGCAGGGCTACACCTTC. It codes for CASSDRGQGYTF.